The TCR beta chain under discussion was sequenced for a study of blood T cells in healthy people across ages. Study observations and caveats: PBMCs went unsorted, and a conclusive naive versus antigen-experienced comparison was therefore prevented.

The V gene end was trimmed by 2 bases and the J gene end by 7 bases; junction bases not matched to a gene: 7. The CDR3 is made up of 16 amino acids. This clonotype was counted ten times or more. The antigen remains unidentified. Together with a sample-barcoded 5' primer, a J-beta primer mix was included in a second PCR lasting roughly 6 to 12 cycles. Every sample gave at least 2.5 million paired-end reads containing CDR3. MiXCR was run by TCRdb on the 5' RACE reads, yielding one entry per CDR3 protein. The data contain hundreds of thousands of distinct CDR3 sequences, under 30% of them singletons. The sample was blood. V usage is TRBV12-3 or TRBV12-4 and J usage is TRBJ2-1, with 11 bases matching TRBD2. The receptor comes from an elderly woman in good health. For the CDR3, the DNA is TGTGCCAGCAGTTTAAGGCTAGCGGGGGGAGTAAATGAGCAGTTCTTC. This encodes CASSLRLAGGVNEQFF.